This entry concerns a single TCR beta chain. The antigen is not known. The data belong to a study of persistence of HIV-infected CD4 T cells. Study background: Multiple blood draws of up to 180 mL, except two donors with single leukapheresis.

Study observations and caveats: TCR oligoclonality correlated with proviral oligoclonality in the same sorted populations. Compared with CD3/CD28-stimulated cells, CMV- and Gag-responding cells showed lower TCRbeta richness.

Cells were stimulated with CMV-infected fibroblast lysates at approximately 10 ug/mL. CD40L-negative CD69-negative CD45RO-high memory CD4+ T cells were sorted as populations depleted of antigen-responding cells. Sequencing used immunoSEQ version 4 in survey mode. Measured with immunoSEQ multiplex PCR; TCRdb has only the in-frame clones, and not every one. The sample lists 30,000 or so clones; about four fifths were seen once. V was cut by 3 bases and J by 6 bases, with 15 bases left in between. The germline CDR1 and CDR2 sequences are MNHEY and SVGEGT. The CDR3 consists of 15 residues. The rearrangement uses TRBV6-2 or TRBV6-3 and TRBJ1-5; the D gene is possibly TRBD1 (5 bases). Source: CD4+ T cells sorted from PBMCs after roughly 19-hour stimulation, taken from a patient who received antiretroviral therapy. This clonotype was obtained from an adult man with HIV who was CMV-seropositive. The CDR3: CASSYAGSTGQPQHF. The CDR3 coding sequence is TGTGCCAGCAGTTATGCGGGTTCAACAGGTCAGCCCCAGCATTTT.